These T cell receptor beta chains were read from a single sample in a study of shared clonotypes between healthy human individuals. Only in-frame clones appear in the TCRdb table, and some are missing; sequencing was by immunoSEQ multiplex PCR. Seen here are 2 million to 3 million clones, approximately 94% observed once, and the top ten hold 0.36%. Material: naive CD4+ T cells from PBMCs. The receptors come from a man aged 18 to 30 in good health. Some clones in this sample may be carry-over from other donors' samples. The conserved cysteine and the conserved F or W are not part of the CDR3 here. Each record gives: CDR3 protein, J gene, V gene.

CDR3: ASSQESLAGGPSSYNEQF
J: TRBJ2-1
V: TRBV4-2

CDR3: ASSLVAGVGQETQY
J: TRBJ2-5
V: TRBV4-1

CDR3: ASSLLGSVDHGETQY
J: TRBJ2-5
V: TRBV11-2

CDR3: ASSVAGGWTPTSEQY
J: TRBJ2-7
V: TRBV9

CDR3: ASSKIRTVLEYEQY
J: TRBJ2-7
V: TRBV21-1

CDR3: AWSSGQLNTEAF
J: TRBJ1-1
V: TRBV30

CDR3: AISGTSGFQETQY
J: TRBJ2-5
V: TRBV10-3

CDR3: ASSTDRTYGYT
J: TRBJ1-2
V: TRBV28

CDR3: ASSLVEGGSTEAF
J: TRBJ1-1
V: TRBV7-6

CDR3: ASSVRGQLYNEQF
J: TRBJ2-1
V: TRBV9

CDR3: AISREGQGSNQPQH
J: TRBJ1-5
V: TRBV6-6

CDR3: ASRLTANTEAF
J: TRBJ1-1
V: TRBV6-1

CDR3: ASSVVPNTEAF
J: TRBJ1-1
V: TRBV9

CDR3: ASSLSTGVSTDTQY
J: TRBJ2-3
V: TRBV7-3

CDR3: ASSFLGKVTEAF
J: TRBJ1-1
V: TRBV5-4

CDR3: ASSNRAGNQPQH
J: TRBJ1-5
V: TRBV7-2

CDR3: SASRRNEQF
J: TRBJ2-1
V: TRBV20-1

CDR3: ASSYFATNEKLF
J: TRBJ1-4
V: TRBV19

CDR3: ASSLTNTEAF
J: TRBJ1-1
V: TRBV19

CDR3: ASTSEVPGELF
J: TRBJ2-2
V: TRBV2

CDR3: ASSAYGAGSKSTDTQY
J: TRBJ2-3
V: TRBV7-2

CDR3: SVAGALNTEAF
J: TRBJ1-1
V: TRBV29-1

CDR3: ASSTYRAGRSYEQY
J: TRBJ2-7
V: TRBV14

CDR3: ASSLVIGGFSGNTIY
J: TRBJ1-3
V: TRBV5-1

CDR3: ASTFPTSGSGNEQF
J: TRBJ2-1
V: TRBV2

CDR3: ASRRDGAVRGELF
J: TRBJ2-2
V: TRBV19

CDR3: AWSGRDSYYGYT
J: TRBJ1-2
V: TRBV30

CDR3: ASSFGLTNEKLF
J: TRBJ1-4
V: TRBV7-2